This TCR beta chain was identified during a study of post-analysis software for immune sequencing data. Carried by the TCR beta cDNA libraries were unique molecular identifiers. TCRdb fed the PCR reads into MiXCR, producing one record per CDR3 protein. The sample consists of 750,000 to 900,000 distinct CDR3 sequences, 46% of them appearing once. A note on this clonotype: Its antigen is unknown.

Deletions cut 5 bases from V and 2 bases from J, with 9 bases between. The CDR3 contains 13 residues. Whole-study results and caveats: Patients had higher frequencies than controls of a few TRBV segments, including TRBV5-6, TRBV5-1 and TRBV20-1.

The origin of this receptor is a girl aged 10-17 years with multiple sclerosis. The sequenced material came from blood. This chain uses TRBV12-3 or TRBV12-4 with TRBJ1-2; D is perhaps TRBD1 (6 bases). CDR3 in amino acids: CASSRQVNYGYTF. The CDR3 bases are TGTGCCAGCAGTAGACAGGTCAACTATGGCTACACCTTC.